This T cell receptor beta chain was found in a study of somatic mutations in cytotoxic T cells in rheumatoid arthritis. About the research overall: Flow sorting at nearly 100% purity was applied to some V beta antibody-stained T-cell populations, which included V beta1+ cells sequenced for TCRB. Study-wide results and caveats: Adjustment for multiple comparisons was not applied to the slight TRBV07 underrepresentation observed in rheumatoid arthritis patients.

Researchers isolated CD4+ and CD8+ cells by positive magnetic bead selection and then checked their purity by flow cytometry. The table came from immunoSEQ multiplex PCR; TCRdb's copy has only in-frame clones and leaves some out. This table has some 13,000 clones, 78% appearing once. Germline V CDR1 and CDR2: SEHNR, FQNEAQ (reference sequence). V was clipped by 6 bases and J by 3 bases, with 14 bases between them. The CDR3 runs to 14 residues. As regards this clone: Its antigen remains unidentified.

The sample comprised CD8+ T cells sorted from blood. This chain connects TRBV7-9 to TRBJ1-1; D gene uncertain. This TCR derives from an adult with rheumatoid arthritis. CDR3 in DNA: TGTGCCAGCAGTCGACTATCACGGGACACTGAAGCTTTCTTT. Translated: CASSRLSRDTEAFF.